The 24 T cell receptor beta chains given below trace back to one sample, sequenced in a study of tumor-infiltrating lymphocytes in primary liver carcinoma. TCR beta cDNA came from about 0.55 ug total RNA, primed with a constant-region primer. Slightly modified ARM-PCR with three nested multiplex PCR rounds yielded TCR beta libraries. Researchers ran the first two PCR rounds for roughly 11 cycles each with TRBV1-TRBV30 forward primers and a C-beta reverse primer. TCRdb re-called the multiplex PCR reads with MiXCR, one entry per CDR3 protein. Of some 25,000 distinct CDR3 sequences listed, about three quarters are singletons. Extraction of RNA together with DNA used about 17-30 mg of unsorted bulk tissue. Sequencing was performed on liver tumor tissue from sampling region 3. The sample's subset: tumor region T3, left-lateral pole. The origin of the receptors is a man aged 40-49 years with primary liver carcinoma and hepatitis B virus infection.

As to this clonotype: It is likely a read error, because the conserved phenylalanine at the end of the CDR3 is missing. This sequence joins TRBV4-2 and TRBJ2-7, with TRBD2 identical over 16 bases. The CDR3 extends over 18 amino acids. CDR1 and CDR2 from the germline V gene are LGHNA and YNFKEQ. The CDR3 loop is CAGSGKPGLAGGPHEQYS. Written as DNA, the CDR3 is TGTGCCGGCAGTGGGAAACCGGGACTAGCGGGAGGGCCACACGAGCAGTACTCC.

On this clonotype itself: At one end the junction does not follow the germline gene, possibly because of a read error. The rearrangement uses TRBV5-5 and TRBJ1-1; possibly TRBD1 for D (5 bases). Germline values: CDR1 SGHKS, CDR2 YYEKEE (reference sequence). The CDR3 loop spans 13 amino acids. The CDR3 protein is CASSLDRGTDAFF. The CDR3 coding sequence is TGTGCCAGCAGCTTAGACAGAGGCACTGATGCTTTCTTT.

This chain links TRBV11-2 with TRBJ2-5; tentatively, D is TRBD2 (6 bases). With 9 bases removed from V and 8 bases from J, the gap between germline ends came to 28 bases. CDR1 and CDR2 from the germline V gene are SGHAT and FQNNGV. The CDR3 spans 16 residues. This CDR3 is CASSQTPGGGKDTQYF. CDR3 DNA: TGTGCCAGTAGCCAAACTCCTGGCGGAGGGAAGGACACCCAGTACTTC.

Remarks on this clonotype: Its ends do not fully match the called genes, so a read error is possible. The chain recombines TRBV12-3 or TRBV12-4 with TRBJ2-7; D is unresolved. CDR3 length: 13 residues. The CDR3 protein is CASSSRLTYEQYF. CDR3 coding DNA: TGTGCCAGCAGTTCTCGACTCACCTACGAGCAGTACTTT.

The chain is built from TRBV11-2 and TRBJ1-5, with 7 bases identical to TRBD1. Germline V gene lookup returns CDR1 SGHAT and CDR2 FQNNGV. The CDR3 consists of 14 residues. V trimming: 2 bases; J trimming: 6 bases; junction bases outside the gene matches: 4. The CDR3 coding sequence is TGTGCCAGCAGCTTAAGGGGGCTCGGTCAGCCCCAGCATTTT. It is translated as CASSLRGLGQPQHF.

In the case of this clonotype: A much larger clone differs by one base, so this may be a read error. The chain couples TRBV20-1 to TRBJ1-1, with D unclear. V lost 5 bases and J lost 1, with 5 bases in between. The CDR3 is 11 residues long. Germline lookup yields CDR1 DFQATT and CDR2 SNEGSKA (reference sequence). In DNA form, the CDR3 reads TGCAGTGCTTGGGGGAACACTGAAGCTTTCTTT. Translation gives CSAWGNTEAFF.

With regard to this clonotype: The conserved closing phenylalanine or tryptophan is absent in this CDR3, likely reflecting a read error. The chain is built from TRBV11-2 and TRBJ2-3; D may be TRBD2 (6 bases). CDR1 and CDR2 (germline): SGHAT, FQNNGV. The length of the CDR3 is 16 residues. CDR3 amino acids: CASSARGALSTGTQYS. The CDR3 region has the DNA TGTGCCAGCAGCGCACGCGGGGCTCTCAGCACAGGTACGCAGTATTCT.

About this clonotype itself: At one end, the junction sequence differs from germline, possibly due to a read error. The chain recombines TRBV6-5 with TRBJ2-5, with 14 bases fitting TRBD2. This CDR3 region has 17 residues. Germline CDR1 MNHEY, CDR2 SVGAGI. The CDR3 is CATLGLAGGTLQEAQYF. CDR3 nucleotides: TGTGCCACCCTCGGACTAGCGGGAGGCACCCTTCAAGAGGCCCAGTACTTC.

This clonotype was recorded many times. The V and J genes are TRBV5-4 and TRBJ1-1; 7 positions match TRBD1. CDR1 is SGHNT, CDR2 YYREEE, per germline (reference sequence). CDR3 length: 16 residues. V was pared by 0 bases and J by 4 bases, with 9 bases of the junction left unmatched. The DNA of the CDR3 is TGTGCCAGCAGCTTGGGCCCCCAAGGGGGCGGCACTGAAGCTTTCTTT. It encodes CASSLGPQGGGTEAFF.

Remarks on this clonotype: One end of the junction does not line up with germline, which may come from a read error. This sequence joins TRBV6-5 and TRBJ1-6; D remains ambiguous. The V gene's germline CDR1 is MNHEY and CDR2 SVGAGI. The CDR3 runs to 13 residues. The CDR3 coding sequence is TGTGCCAGTAGTTTACGGGCGCTTCCACCCCTCCACTTT. It is translated as CASSLRALPPLHF.

There are a few counts of this clonotype. V is TRBV28 and J is TRBJ2-7, with 8 positions matching TRBD2. The J segment lost 0 bases and the V segment lost 3 bases, leaving 16 bases of the junction unmatched. Germline lookup yields CDR1 MDHEN and CDR2 SYDVKM. The CDR3 length is 19 residues. As DNA, the CDR3 is TGTGCCAGCAGTTTTCTCGGACTAACGGGAGGGCGAATCTCCTACGAGCAGTACTTC. Translation gives CASSFLGLTGGRISYEQYF. The full variable domain, rest sourced from reference TRBV28 and TRBJ2-7, is DVKVTQSSRYLVKRTGEKVFLECVQDMDHENMFWYRQDPGLGLRLIYFSYDVKMKEKGDIPEGYSVSREKKERFSLILESASTNQTSMYLCASSFLGLTGGRISYEQYFGPGTRLTVT.

In its sample, this clonotype was seen many times. An end of the junction differs from the germline gene, which may be a read error. This chain connects TRBV6-1 to TRBJ2-2; the D gene is possibly TRBD2 (5 bases). This CDR3 contains 15 residues. Germline CDR1 and CDR2: MNHNS and SASEGT. The chain's CDR3 is CAGSDGSGGTGELFF. CDR3 nucleotide sequence: TGTGCCGGCAGTGATGGGTCCGGAGGCACCGGGGAGCTGTTTTTT.

As to this clonotype: A read error may account for a junction end that differs from germline. This sequence joins TRBV4-2 and TRBJ1-1; TRBD1 matches at 8 bases. The CDR3 contains 17 residues. Germline CDR1 reads LGHNA; CDR2 reads YNFKEQ. The CDR3 coding sequence is TGTGCCAACGGCCAAGAGTACGGACAGGGTTTTTGGACTGAAGCCTTCTTT. Its translation: CANGQEYGQGFWTEAFF.

In its sample, this clonotype was seen a few times. A read error may produce the germline difference seen at one junction end. The chain combines TRBV4-2 with TRBJ2-1; TRBD2 matches 8 bases. The CDR3 runs to 20 residues. Germline assignment: CDR1 LGHNA and CDR2 YNFKEQ. The CDR3 spells CASSRAASGLALSSYNEQFF. DNA for the CDR3: TGTGCTAGCAGCCGAGCCGCCAGCGGACTAGCATTGAGCTCCTACAATGAGCAGTTCTTC.

V is TRBV6-1 and J is TRBJ1-1, with 8 bases identical to TRBD1. The V and J ends lost 8 bases and 0 bases, in that order; junction bases with no gene match: 8. Germline V lookup: CDR1 MNHNS, CDR2 SASEGT. This CDR3 spans 15 amino acids. The CDR3 bases are TGTGCCAGCGATTTTTGGACAGGGATGAACACTGAAGCTTTCTTT. Translated, it gives CASDFWTGMNTEAFF.

On this clonotype: Its ends do not fully match the called genes, so a read error is possible. The chain uses TRBV11-2 and TRBJ2-1; maybe TRBD2 (5 bases). The CDR3 runs 14 residues. The germline V gene encodes CDR1 SGHAT and CDR2 FQNNGV. Here the CDR3 DNA reads TGTGCCAGTAGCTCCCCCCCCCGTAACAATGAGGGGTTCTTC. It yields the protein CASSSPPRNNEGFF.

On this clonotype: Germline is not matched at one junction end, which may reflect a read error. The V gene is TRBV11-2, the J gene TRBJ2-7; D not resolved. CDR3 length equals 15 residues. Germline V gives CDR1 SGHAT, CDR2 FQNNGV. This chain's CDR3 is CVSSFVARGQYEQYF. The CDR3 DNA follows: TGTGTCAGCAGCTTTGTGGCAAGAGGCCAGTACGAGCAGTACTTC.

This clonotype was seen once. One end of the junction does not line up with germline, which may come from a read error. The chain joins TRBV6-2 or TRBV6-3 to TRBJ2-3; D is possibly TRBD2 (5 bases). The CDR3 spans 14 residues. Germline-derived CDR1 and CDR2 are MNHEY and SVGEGT. The DNA for the CDR3 is TGTACCAGCGGATCATATGAGGAAATCGATACGCAGTATTTT. It translates to CTSGSYEEIDTQYF.

On this clonotype itself: The CDR3 ends on some other residue instead of the conserved phenylalanine or tryptophan, so this is likely a read error. The chain joins TRBV11-2 to TRBJ2-7; D gene uncertain. Looked up from germline, CDR1 is SGHAT and CDR2 is FQNNGV. The CDR3 length is 14 residues. The CDR3 coding sequence is TGTGCCAACAGCTTAGATTTTGGTGGATGGGAGCAGTACTCC. Protein sequence: CANSLDFGGWEQYS.

Comment on this clonotype: Given a much more abundant clone one base away, this may be a read error. The chain couples TRBV11-3 to TRBJ2-5; 7 bases agree with TRBD1. From germline, CDR1 is SGHNT and CDR2 YENEEA. The CDR3 extends over 14 amino acids. CDR3 coding DNA: TGTGTCAGCGGCCCCGGGACAGCGCATGGTACCCAGTACTTC. Amino acids: CVSGPGTAHGTQYF.

Comments on this clonotype: Since the CDR3 does not end with the conserved phenylalanine or tryptophan, this likely comes from a read error. The rearrangement joins TRBV11-2 to TRBJ2-3, with TRBD1 as a possible D gene (5 bases). The germline V gene has CDR1 SGHAT and CDR2 FQNNGV. The CDR3 covers 14 residues. Trimming took off 11 bases at V and 1 base at J, with 16 bases between the two ends. The CDR3 DNA reads TGTGCCGGTAGCTTAGAAGGGGGCACAGATACGCAGTATTAT. It yields the protein CAGSLEGGTDTQYY.

About this clonotype: A junction end diverges from the germline sequence, so it may reflect a read error. This chain uses TRBV6-2 or TRBV6-3 with TRBJ2-7; D uncertain. CDR3 length: 13 residues. CDR1 and CDR2 (germline): MNHEY, SVGEGT. CDR3: CTSSPRTHLEQYF. The CDR3 nucleotides are TGTACCAGCAGTCCTCGGACCCACCTGGAGCAGTACTTC.

A word on this clonotype: Germline and junction disagree at one end, which may indicate a read error. The chain is built from TRBV4-1 and TRBJ2-7; a weak D match, TRBD1 (5 bases). The CDR3 covers 16 residues. Per the germline V gene, CDR1 is MGHRA and CDR2 is YSYEKL. Written as DNA, the CDR3 is TGTGCCAACAGCCAAGATCGAACAGGAGCCACCCTCGAGCAGTACTTC. This codes for CANSQDRTGATLEQYF.

With respect to this clonotype: An end of the junction differs from the germline gene, which may be a read error. V and J are TRBV11-2 and TRBJ2-2; the match to TRBD2 covers 7 bases. The CDR3 extends over 15 amino acids. Per the germline V gene, CDR1 is SGHAT and CDR2 is FQNNGV. CDR3 residues: CASITGGRNTGELIF. In DNA, the CDR3 is TGTGCCAGTATCACCGGGGGGAGGAACACCGGGGAGTTGATTTTT.